This T cell receptor beta chain originates from a study of control samples from healthy donors and cancer patients. Per the germline V gene, CDR1 is SGHNT and CDR2 is YYREEE (reference sequence). V trimming: 0 bases; J trimming: 7 bases; junction bases outside the gene matches: 6. This CDR3 region has 15 residues. Repertoires were generated with immunoSEQ multiplex PCR, while TCRdb's copy carries only in-frame clones and drops some. This sample's clone table lists about 190,000 clones. The sample taken for sequencing was blood. The chain recombines TRBV5-4 with TRBJ2-2; 7 bases match TRBD2. The TCR was taken from a woman in her 30s in good health. The chain's CDR3 is CASSLALAGGGELFF. The CDR3 DNA reads TGTGCCAGCAGCTTGGCTTTAGCGGGTGGCGGGGAGCTGTTTTTT.